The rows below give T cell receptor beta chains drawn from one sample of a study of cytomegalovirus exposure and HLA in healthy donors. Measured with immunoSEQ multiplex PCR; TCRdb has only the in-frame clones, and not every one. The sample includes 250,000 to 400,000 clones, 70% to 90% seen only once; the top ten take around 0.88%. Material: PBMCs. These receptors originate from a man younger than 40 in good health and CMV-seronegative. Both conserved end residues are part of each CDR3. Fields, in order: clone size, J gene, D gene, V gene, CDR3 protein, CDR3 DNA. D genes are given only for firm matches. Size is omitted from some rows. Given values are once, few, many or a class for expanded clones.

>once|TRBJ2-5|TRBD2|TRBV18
CASSPSPPSGGAQYF
TGTGCCAGCTCTCCCTCCCCCCCTAGCGGGGGGGCCCAGTACTTC
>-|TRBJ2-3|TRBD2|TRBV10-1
CASSDPGLAGGGSDTQYF
TGCGCCAGCAGTGACCCGGGACTAGCGGGGGGCGGGTCAGATACGCAGTATTTT
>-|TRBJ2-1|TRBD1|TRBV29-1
CSVDSGTASYNEQFF
TGCAGCGTTGACTCTGGGACAGCGAGCTACAATGAGCAGTTCTTC
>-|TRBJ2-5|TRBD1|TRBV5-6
CASSFLGQQETQYF
TGTGCCAGCAGCTTTCTGGGACAGCAAGAGACCCAGTACTTC
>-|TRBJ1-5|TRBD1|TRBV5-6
CASSLTGGGNQPQHF
TGTGCCAGCAGCTTAACAGGGGGCGGGAATCAGCCCCAGCATTTT
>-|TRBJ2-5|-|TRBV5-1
CASSLGGGQETQYF
TGCGCCAGCAGCTTGGGGGGCGGACAAGAGACCCAGTACTTC
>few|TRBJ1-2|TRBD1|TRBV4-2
CASSPGQGAPGYTF
TGTGCCAGCAGCCCCGGACAGGGGGCGCCGGGCTACACCTTC
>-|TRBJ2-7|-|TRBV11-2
CASSSRQSLAYEQYF
TGTGCCAGCAGCTCGCGACAGTCACTTGCCTACGAGCAGTACTTC
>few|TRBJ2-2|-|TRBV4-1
CASSQDLSGELFF
TGCGCCAGCAGCCAAGATTTATCCGGGGAGCTGTTTTTT
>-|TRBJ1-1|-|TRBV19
CASTEVPNTEAFF
TGTGCCAGTACCGAGGTGCCGAACACTGAAGCTTTCTTT
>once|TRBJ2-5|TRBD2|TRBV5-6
CASSYGTSGGQTQYF
TGTGCCAGCAGCTACGGGACTAGCGGGGGTCAGACCCAGTACTTC
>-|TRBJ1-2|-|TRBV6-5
CASSFNLQYGYTF
TGTGCCAGCAGTTTTAATTTACAATATGGCTACACCTTC
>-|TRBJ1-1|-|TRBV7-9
CASSPSEAFF
TGTGCCAGCAGCCCCAGTGAAGCTTTCTTT
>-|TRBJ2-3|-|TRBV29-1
CSVDPGYSFVTQYF
TGCAGCGTTGACCCAGGGTACAGTTTCGTTACGCAGTATTTT
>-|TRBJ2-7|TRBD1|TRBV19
CASSIAVGQIYEQYF
TGTGCCAGTAGTATAGCGGTGGGACAGATCTACGAGCAGTACTTC
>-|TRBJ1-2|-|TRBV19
CASSIVRPTGDGYTF
TGTGCCAGTAGTATAGTGAGGCCGACAGGAGATGGCTACACCTTC
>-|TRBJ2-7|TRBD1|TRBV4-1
CASSQGDRSSYEQYF
TGCGCCAGCAGCCAAGGGGACAGGAGCTCCTACGAGCAGTACTTC
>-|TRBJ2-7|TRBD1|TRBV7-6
CASSLQGAYEQYF
TGTGCCAGCAGCCTACAGGGGGCCTACGAGCAGTACTTC
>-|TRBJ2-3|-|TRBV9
CASSVEGSSTDTQYF
TGTGCCAGCAGCGTGGAGGGATCTAGCACAGATACGCAGTATTTT
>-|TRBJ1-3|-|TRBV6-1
CASSVQLVNTIYF
TGTGCCAGCAGTGTCCAGTTGGTAAACACCATATATTTT
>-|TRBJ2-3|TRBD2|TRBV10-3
CAISESKRGGMNTQYF
TGTGCCATCAGTGAGTCGAAGCGGGGGGGCATGAATACGCAGTATTTT
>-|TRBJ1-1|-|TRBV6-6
CASRTTLGLANTEAFF
TGTGCCAGCAGGACGACTTTGGGGCTGGCGAACACTGAAGCTTTCTTT
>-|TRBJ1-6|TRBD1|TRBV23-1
CASSQSTGLGSYNSPLHF
TGCGCCAGCAGTCAATCGACAGGGTTGGGGTCCTATAATTCACCCCTCCACTTT
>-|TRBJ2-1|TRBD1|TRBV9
CASTAQGQPYNEQFF
TGTGCCAGCACCGCTCAGGGACAGCCATACAATGAGCAGTTCTTC
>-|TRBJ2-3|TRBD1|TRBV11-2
CASSRDWMGDRGLDTQYF
TGTGCCAGCAGCCGGGACTGGATGGGAGACAGGGGGCTAGATACGCAGTATTTT
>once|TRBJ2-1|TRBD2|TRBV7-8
CASRPPGLAGNEQFF
TGTGCCAGCAGACCTCCGGGACTAGCGGGCAATGAGCAGTTCTTC
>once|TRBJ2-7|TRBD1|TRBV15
CATSKLDRNNYEQYF
TGTGCCACCAGCAAGCTGGACAGGAACAACTACGAGCAGTACTTC
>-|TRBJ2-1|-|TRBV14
CASSRDYSYNEQFF
TGTGCCAGCAGCCGAGACTACTCCTACAATGAGCAGTTCTTC
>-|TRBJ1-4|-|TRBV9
CASSAEEGEGKKLFF
TGTGCCAGCAGCGCCGAGGAAGGGGAAGGGAAAAAACTGTTTTTT
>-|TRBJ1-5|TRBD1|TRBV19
CASWPGQGWNQPQHF
TGTGCCAGTTGGCCGGGACAGGGGTGGAATCAGCCCCAGCATTTT
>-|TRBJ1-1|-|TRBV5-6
CASSRTGNTEAFF
TGTGCCAGCAGCCGTACAGGGAACACTGAAGCTTTCTTT
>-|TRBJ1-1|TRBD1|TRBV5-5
CASSFADRGLWNTEAFF
TGTGCCAGCAGCTTTGCGGACAGGGGGCTTTGGAACACTGAAGCTTTCTTT
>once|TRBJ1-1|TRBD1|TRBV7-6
CASSTTGGVNTEAFF
TGTGCCAGCAGTACGACAGGGGGAGTGAACACTGAAGCTTTCTTT
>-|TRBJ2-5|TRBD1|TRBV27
CASSARDRGQETQYF
TGTGCCAGCAGTGCCCGGGACAGGGGGCAGGAGACCCAGTACTTC
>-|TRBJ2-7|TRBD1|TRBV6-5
CASSLTGVQSYEQYF
TGTGCCAGCAGTTTAACAGGGGTGCAATCCTACGAGCAGTACTTC
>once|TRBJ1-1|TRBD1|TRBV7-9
CASRSGTGRANTEAFF
TGTGCCAGCAGGTCCGGGACAGGGAGGGCGAACACTGAAGCTTTCTTT
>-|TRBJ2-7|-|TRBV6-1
CASSESGTYEQYF
TGTGCCAGCAGTGAAAGCGGAACCTACGAGCAGTACTTC